A selection of T cell receptor beta chains follows, all from one sample in a study of T cell responses to AZD1222 COVID-19 vaccine. Sequencing was performed with immunoSEQ multiplex PCR; in TCRdb, only in-frame clones are kept and a portion is missing. The sample contains over 60,000 clones, approximately 85% of which appear only once. Here the sequenced sample was peripheral blood, taken on day 0 of MenACWY control vaccination. The receptors derive from an adult in good health. Both conserved end residues are part of each CDR3. Fields, in order: CDR3 protein, CDR3 DNA, V gene, D gene, clone size, J gene. A D gene is named only where the DNA matches it firmly. Size is omitted from some rows. Given values are once, few, many or a class for expanded clones.

CAISEGTDQPQHF | TGTGCCATCAGTGAGGGGACCGATCAGCCCCAGCATTTT | TRBV10-3 | . | . | TRBJ1-5
CASSPQGQGAGMNTEAFF | TGTGCCAGTAGTCCACAAGGGCAGGGGGCTGGGATGAACACTGAAGCTTTCTTT | TRBV19 | TRBD1 | . | TRBJ1-1
CASSQDGRQPVPEAFF | TGTGCCAGCAGCCAAGACGGGCGACAGCCCGTCCCTGAAGCTTTCTTT | TRBV3-1/TRBV3-2 | . | . | TRBJ1-1
CASSHLTAGGSYGYTF | TGTGCCAGCAGCCACCTAACGGCAGGGGGAAGCTATGGCTACACCTTC | TRBV3-1/TRBV3-2 | TRBD1 | . | TRBJ1-2
CASSLSSYNYGYTF | TGTGCCAGCAGTTTATCCAGCTATAACTATGGCTACACCTTC | TRBV28 | . | . | TRBJ1-2
CASSFGGSSPGELFF | TGTGCCAGCAGTTTTGGCGGGAGTAGTCCCGGGGAGCTGTTTTTT | TRBV27 | TRBD2 | . | TRBJ2-2
CASSPEYLPNYGYTF | TGTGCCAGCAGCCCCGAATACCTCCCGAACTATGGCTACACCTTC | TRBV2 | . | . | TRBJ1-2
CASSVEVQAEGGYTF | TGTGCCAGCAGCGTAGAAGTACAGGCCGAGGGTGGCTACACCTTC | TRBV9 | . | . | TRBJ1-2
CASSIARDTGELFF | TGTGCCAGTAGTATAGCAAGGGACACCGGGGAGCTGTTTTTT | TRBV19 | . | . | TRBJ2-2
CASSATGLGSPLHF | TGTGCCAGCAGCGCGACAGGGCTCGGGTCACCCCTCCACTTT | TRBV6-5 | TRBD1 | . | TRBJ1-6
CASSLARTERETQYF | TGTGCCAGCAGCTTAGCCCGGACAGAGAGAGAGACCCAGTACTTC | TRBV7-6 | . | . | TRBJ2-5
CAWRTEYEQYF | TGTGCCTGGAGGACAGAGTACGAGCAGTACTTC | TRBV30 | . | . | TRBJ2-7
CATIGTGGKVQYF | TGTGCCACCATTGGGACAGGGGGAAAAGTGCAGTACTTC | TRBV24-1 | TRBD1 | . | TRBJ2-7
CASSDTGLALDNEQFF | TGCGCCAGCAGTGATACGGGACTAGCGTTAGATAATGAGCAGTTCTTC | TRBV10-2 | TRBD2 | . | TRBJ2-1
CASKFRGNSPLHF | TGTGCCAGTAAGTTCAGGGGAAATTCACCCCTCCACTTT | TRBV19 | . | . | TRBJ1-6
CASRGPQAGEAFF | TGTGCCAGCCGGGGACCACAGGCGGGTGAAGCTTTCTTT | TRBV12-3/TRBV12-4 | . | once | TRBJ1-1
CASSPFGTARRGANEKLFF | TGTGCCAGCAGCCCATTCGGGACGGCCCGGAGGGGCGCTAATGAAAAACTGTTTTTT | TRBV28 | . | few | TRBJ1-4
CASSFSRTEAFF | TGTGCCAGCAGTTTCAGCCGGACTGAAGCTTTCTTT | TRBV12-3/TRBV12-4 | . | . | TRBJ1-1
CASSLTSGTYEQYF | TGTGCCAGCAGTCTGACTAGCGGGACCTACGAGCAGTACTTC | TRBV2 | TRBD2 | . | TRBJ2-7
CASSFQANTEAFF | TGCGCCAGCAGCTTTCAGGCGAACACTGAAGCTTTCTTT | TRBV5-1 | . | . | TRBJ1-1
CASSLARAYEQYF | TGTGCCAGCAGCTTGGCCCGGGCCTACGAGCAGTACTTC | TRBV5-5 | . | . | TRBJ2-7
CASSLGITYNEQFF | TGTGCCAGCAGCCTAGGTATAACCTACAATGAGCAGTTCTTC | TRBV7-9 | . | . | TRBJ2-1
CASSYNGHYNEQFF | TGTGCCAGCAGTTACAACGGACACTACAATGAGCAGTTCTTC | TRBV6-5 | . | . | TRBJ2-1
CASSFISNQPQHF | TGTGCCAGCAGCTTTATTAGCAATCAGCCCCAGCATTTT | TRBV2 | . | once | TRBJ1-5
CASSSLRGRYNEQFF | TGTGCCAGCAGCTCCCTGAGAGGGAGGTACAATGAGCAGTTCTTC | TRBV11-2 | . | . | TRBJ2-1
CASSLSTDTQYF | TGTGCCAGCAGTCTCAGCACAGATACGCAGTATTTT | TRBV7-2 | . | once | TRBJ2-3
CASSFLGTDTQYF | TGTGCCAGCAGCTTTTTGGGCACAGATACGCAGTATTTT | TRBV5-4 | . | . | TRBJ2-3
CASSYNLQGSAGYTF | TGTGCCAGCAGTTACAATTTACAGGGCTCGGCTGGCTACACCTTC | TRBV6-2/TRBV6-3 | . | few | TRBJ1-2
CASSQEGSGSSYNEQFF | TGTGCCAGCAGCCAAGAGGGTAGCGGTTCTTCCTACAATGAGCAGTTCTTC | TRBV14 | . | once | TRBJ2-1
CASRSGGYGELFF | TGTGCCAGCAGAAGCGGGGGGTACGGGGAGCTGTTTTTT | TRBV12-3/TRBV12-4 | TRBD2 | . | TRBJ2-2
CASSIYRGQPQHF | TGTGCCAGCAGCATTTACCGCGGTCAGCCCCAGCATTTT | TRBV6-5 | . | . | TRBJ1-5
CASSSGGNQPQHF | TGTGCCAGTTCCTCGGGCGGAAATCAGCCCCAGCATTTT | TRBV3-1/TRBV3-2 | . | . | TRBJ1-5